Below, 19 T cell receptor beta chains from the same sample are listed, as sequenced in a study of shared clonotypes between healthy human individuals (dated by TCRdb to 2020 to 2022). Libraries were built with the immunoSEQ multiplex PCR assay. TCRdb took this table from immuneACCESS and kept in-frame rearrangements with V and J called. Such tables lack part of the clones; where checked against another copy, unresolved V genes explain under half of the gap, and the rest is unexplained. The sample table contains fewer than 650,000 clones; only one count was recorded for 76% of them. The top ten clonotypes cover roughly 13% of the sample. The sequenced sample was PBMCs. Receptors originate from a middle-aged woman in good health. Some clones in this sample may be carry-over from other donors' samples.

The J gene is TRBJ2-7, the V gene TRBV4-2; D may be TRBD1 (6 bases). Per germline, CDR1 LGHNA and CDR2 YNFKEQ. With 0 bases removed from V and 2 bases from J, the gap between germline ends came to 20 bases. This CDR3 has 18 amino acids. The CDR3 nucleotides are TGTGCCAGCAGCCAAGACGGAGGCAGGGGTCCCCCCGCCTACGAGCAGTACTTC. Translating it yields CASSQDGGRGPPAYEQYF.

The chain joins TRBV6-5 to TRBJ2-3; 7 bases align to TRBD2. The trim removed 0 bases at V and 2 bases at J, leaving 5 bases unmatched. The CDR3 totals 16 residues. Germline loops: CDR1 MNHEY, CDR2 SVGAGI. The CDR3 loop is CASSYSGEGNTDTQYF. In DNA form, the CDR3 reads TGTGCCAGCAGTTACTCGGGGGAGGGAAACACAGATACGCAGTATTTT.

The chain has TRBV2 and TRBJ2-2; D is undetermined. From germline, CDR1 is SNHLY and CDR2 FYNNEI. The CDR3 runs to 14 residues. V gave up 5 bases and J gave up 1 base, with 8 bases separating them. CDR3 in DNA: TGTGCCAGCAGTCCCCTTAAGAACACCGGGGAGCTGTTTTTT. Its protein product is CASSPLKNTGELFF. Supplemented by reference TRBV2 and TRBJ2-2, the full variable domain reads EPEVTQTPSHQVTQMGQEVILRCVPISNHLYFYWYRQILGQKVEFLVSFYNNEISEKSEIFDDQFSVERPDGSNFTLKIRSTKLEDSAMYFCASSPLKNTGELFFGEGSRLTVL.

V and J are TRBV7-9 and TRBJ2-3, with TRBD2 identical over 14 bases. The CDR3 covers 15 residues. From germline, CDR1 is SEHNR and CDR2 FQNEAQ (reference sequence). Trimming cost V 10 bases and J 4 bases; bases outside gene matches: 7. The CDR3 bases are TGTGCCAACCTAAGACTAGCGGGAGGGCCAGATACGCAGTATTTT. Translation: CANLRLAGGPDTQYF.

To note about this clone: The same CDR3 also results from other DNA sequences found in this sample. The chain's CDR3 is CASRTLPSPQETQYF. The CDR3 DNA reads TGTGCCAGCAGAACCCTCCCTAGCCCCCAAGAGACCCAGTACTTC. The V and J genes are TRBV19 and TRBJ2-5; D may be TRBD2 (5 bases). In germline, CDR1 is LNHDA, CDR2 SQIVND (reference sequence). The CDR3 extends over 15 amino acids. Between the trimmed V and J ends, which lost 9 bases and 1 base, there was a span of 18 bases.

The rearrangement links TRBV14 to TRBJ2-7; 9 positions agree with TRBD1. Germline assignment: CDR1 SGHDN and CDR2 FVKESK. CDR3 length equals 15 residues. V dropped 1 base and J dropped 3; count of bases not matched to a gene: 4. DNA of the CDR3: TGTGCCAGCAGCCAAGTGGGACAGGGAGGCTACGAGCAGTACTTC. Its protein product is CASSQVGQGGYEQYF.

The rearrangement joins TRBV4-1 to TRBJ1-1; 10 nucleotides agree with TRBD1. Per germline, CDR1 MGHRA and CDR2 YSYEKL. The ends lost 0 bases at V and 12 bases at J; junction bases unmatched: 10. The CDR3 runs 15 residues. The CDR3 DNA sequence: TGCGCCAGCAGCCAAGATCCCGGGACAGGGGTCGTAACTTTCTTT. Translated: CASSQDPGTGVVTFF.

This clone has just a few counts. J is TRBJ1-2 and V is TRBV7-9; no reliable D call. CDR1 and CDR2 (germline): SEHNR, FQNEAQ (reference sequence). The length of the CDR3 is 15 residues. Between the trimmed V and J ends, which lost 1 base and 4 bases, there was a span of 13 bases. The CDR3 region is CASSLGVAPSYGYTF. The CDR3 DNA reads TGTGCCAGCAGCTTAGGCGTGGCTCCCAGCTATGGCTACACCTTC.

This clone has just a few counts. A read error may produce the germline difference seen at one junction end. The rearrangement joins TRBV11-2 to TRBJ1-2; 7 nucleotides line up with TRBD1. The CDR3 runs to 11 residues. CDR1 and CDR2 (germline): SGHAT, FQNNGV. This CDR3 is CASSLPPRTGF. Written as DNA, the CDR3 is TGTGCCAGCAGCTTACCTCCAAGGACAGGATTC.

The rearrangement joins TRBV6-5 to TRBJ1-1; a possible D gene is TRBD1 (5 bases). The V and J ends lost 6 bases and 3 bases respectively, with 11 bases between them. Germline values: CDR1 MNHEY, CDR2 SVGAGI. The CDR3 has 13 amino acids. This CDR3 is CASSGAEDTEAFF. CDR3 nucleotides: TGTGCCAGCAGCGGGGCAGAAGACACTGAAGCTTTCTTT.

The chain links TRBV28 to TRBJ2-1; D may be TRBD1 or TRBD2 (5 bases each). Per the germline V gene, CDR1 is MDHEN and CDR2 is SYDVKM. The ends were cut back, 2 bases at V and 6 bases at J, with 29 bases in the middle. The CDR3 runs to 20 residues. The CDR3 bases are TGTGCCAGCAGTTTAAGGCAGGGAGTCAACCTCTATCCTTACCCCAATGAGCAGTTCTTC. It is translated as CASSLRQGVNLYPYPNEQFF.

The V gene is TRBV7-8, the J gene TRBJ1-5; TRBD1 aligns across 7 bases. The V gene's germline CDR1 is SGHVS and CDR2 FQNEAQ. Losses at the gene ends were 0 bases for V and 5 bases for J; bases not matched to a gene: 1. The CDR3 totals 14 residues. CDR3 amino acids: CASSLAQGDQPQHF. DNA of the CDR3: TGTGCCAGCAGCTTAGCGCAGGGGGATCAGCCCCAGCATTTT.

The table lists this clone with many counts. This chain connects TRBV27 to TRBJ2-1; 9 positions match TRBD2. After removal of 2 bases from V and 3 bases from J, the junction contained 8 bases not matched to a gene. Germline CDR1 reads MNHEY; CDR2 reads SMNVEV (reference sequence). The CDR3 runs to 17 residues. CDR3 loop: CASSLASGASIYNEQFF. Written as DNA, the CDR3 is TGTGCCAGCAGTTTAGCTAGCGGGGCCTCAATCTACAATGAGCAGTTCTTC.

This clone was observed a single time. The CDR3 DNA is TGTGCCAGCAGTCCCTCGTGGGCCTACGAGCAGTACTTC. Translated: CASSPSWAYEQYF. This chain links TRBV6-5 with TRBJ2-7, with D unclear. The ends were cut back, 5 bases at V and 2 bases at J, with 10 bases in the middle. This CDR3 region has 13 residues. Germline V CDR1 and CDR2: MNHEY, SVGAGI.

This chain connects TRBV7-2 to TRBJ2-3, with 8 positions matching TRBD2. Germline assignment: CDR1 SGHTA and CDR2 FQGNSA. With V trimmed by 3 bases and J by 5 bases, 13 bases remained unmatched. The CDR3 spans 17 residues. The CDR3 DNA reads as TGTGCCAGCAGCTTCCGCCTAAGCGGGAGCAATGGAGATACGCAGTATTTT. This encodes CASSFRLSGSNGDTQYF.

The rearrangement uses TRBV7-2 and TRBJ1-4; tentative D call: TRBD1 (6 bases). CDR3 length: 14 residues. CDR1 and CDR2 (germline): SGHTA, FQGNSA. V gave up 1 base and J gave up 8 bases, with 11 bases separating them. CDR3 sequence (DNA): TGTGCCAGCAGCTTAGGGGGGGCTGGGGAAAAACTGTTTTTT. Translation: CASSLGGAGEKLFF.

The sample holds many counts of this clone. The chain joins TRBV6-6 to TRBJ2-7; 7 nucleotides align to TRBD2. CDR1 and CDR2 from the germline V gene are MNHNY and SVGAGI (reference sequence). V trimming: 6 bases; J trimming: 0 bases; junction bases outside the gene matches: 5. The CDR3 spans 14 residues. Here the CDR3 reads CASRGAGSSYEQYF. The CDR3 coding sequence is TGTGCCAGCAGGGGAGCGGGATCCTCCTACGAGCAGTACTTC.

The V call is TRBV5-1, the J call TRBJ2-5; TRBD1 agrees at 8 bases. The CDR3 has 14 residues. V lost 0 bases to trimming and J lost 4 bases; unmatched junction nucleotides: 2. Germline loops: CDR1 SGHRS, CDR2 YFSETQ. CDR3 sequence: CASSLGQGSETQYF. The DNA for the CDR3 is TGCGCCAGCAGCTTGGGACAGGGGTCAGAGACCCAGTACTTC.

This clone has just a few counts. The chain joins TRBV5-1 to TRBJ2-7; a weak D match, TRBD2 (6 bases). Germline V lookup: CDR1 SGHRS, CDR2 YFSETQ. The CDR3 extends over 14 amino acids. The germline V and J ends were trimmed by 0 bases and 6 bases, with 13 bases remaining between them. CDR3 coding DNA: TGCGCCAGCAGCTTGGGGGAGACTAGATCCGAGCAGTACTTC. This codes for CASSLGETRSEQYF.